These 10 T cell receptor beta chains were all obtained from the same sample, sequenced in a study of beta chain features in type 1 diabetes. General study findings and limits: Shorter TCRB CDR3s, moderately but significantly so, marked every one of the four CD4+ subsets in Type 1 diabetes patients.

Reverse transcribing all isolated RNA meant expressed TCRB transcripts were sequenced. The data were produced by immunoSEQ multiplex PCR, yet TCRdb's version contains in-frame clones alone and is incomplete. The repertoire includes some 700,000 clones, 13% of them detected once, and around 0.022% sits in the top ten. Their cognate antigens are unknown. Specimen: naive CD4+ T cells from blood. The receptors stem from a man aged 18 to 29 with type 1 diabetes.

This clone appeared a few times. DNA for the CDR3: TGCGCCAGCAGCCAAGCAGACAGGGTCTTGAACGAGCAGTACTTC. This codes for CASSQADRVLNEQYF. The chain carries TRBV4-1 and TRBJ2-7; 7 bases are a match to TRBD1. The CDR3 length is 15 residues. V lost 1 base, J lost 5 bases, and 8 bases stayed unmatched. From germline, CDR1 is MGHRA and CDR2 YSYEKL.

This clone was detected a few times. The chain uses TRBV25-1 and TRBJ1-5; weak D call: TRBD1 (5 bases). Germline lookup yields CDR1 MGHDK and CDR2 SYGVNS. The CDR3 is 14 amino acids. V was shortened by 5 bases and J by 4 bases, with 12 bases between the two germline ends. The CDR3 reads CASSPQGRNQPQHF. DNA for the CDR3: TGTGCCAGCAGTCCCCAGGGTAGGAATCAGCCCCAGCATTTT.

The CDR3 DNA reads as TGTGCCAGCTCACAGACAGGTGACAATCAGCCCCAGCATTTT. It encodes CASSQTGDNQPQHF. The chain joins TRBV18 to TRBJ1-5, with TRBD1 as a possible D gene (6 bases). Looked up from germline, CDR1 is KGHSH and CDR2 is LQKENI. Trimming removed 4 bases from V and 3 bases from J, with 10 bases in between. The CDR3 extends over 14 amino acids.

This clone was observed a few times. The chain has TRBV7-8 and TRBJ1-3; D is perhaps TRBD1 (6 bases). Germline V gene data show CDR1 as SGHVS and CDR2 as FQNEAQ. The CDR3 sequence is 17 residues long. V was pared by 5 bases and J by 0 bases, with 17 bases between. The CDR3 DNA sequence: TGTGCCAGCAGCCCCCGGACAGAACCTTTCTCTGGAAACACCATATATTTT. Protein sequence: CASSPRTEPFSGNTIYF.

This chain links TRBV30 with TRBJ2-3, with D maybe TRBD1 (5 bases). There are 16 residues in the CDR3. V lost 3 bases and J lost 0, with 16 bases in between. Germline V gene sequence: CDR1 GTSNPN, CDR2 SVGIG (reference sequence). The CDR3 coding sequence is TGTGCCTGGAGCTTGGGGCAGTTAAAAAGCACAGATACGCAGTATTTT. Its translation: CAWSLGQLKSTDTQYF.

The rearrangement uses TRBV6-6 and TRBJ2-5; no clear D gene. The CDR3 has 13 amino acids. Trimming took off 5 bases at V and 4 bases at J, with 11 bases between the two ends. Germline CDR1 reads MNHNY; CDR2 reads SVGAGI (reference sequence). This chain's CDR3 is CASSPLPPETQYF. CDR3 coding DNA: TGTGCCAGCAGTCCCCTCCCTCCAGAGACCCAGTACTTC.

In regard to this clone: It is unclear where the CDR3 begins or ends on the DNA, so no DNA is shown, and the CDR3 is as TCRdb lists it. CDR3 residues: CASSEFASGSLFF. The chain links TRBV2 to TRBJ2-1; TRBD2, the table's D call, lacks a check against the DNA. Both ends counted, the CDR3 spans 13 residues. Germline V gene lookup returns CDR1 SNHLY and CDR2 FYNNEI.

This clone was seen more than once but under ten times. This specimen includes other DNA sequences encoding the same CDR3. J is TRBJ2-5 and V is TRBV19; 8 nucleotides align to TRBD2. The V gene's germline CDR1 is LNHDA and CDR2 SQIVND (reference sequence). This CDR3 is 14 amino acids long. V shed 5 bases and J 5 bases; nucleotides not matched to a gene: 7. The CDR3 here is CASSVGLAGETQYF. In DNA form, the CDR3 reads TGTGCCAGTAGTGTTGGACTAGCAGGGGAGACCCAGTACTTC. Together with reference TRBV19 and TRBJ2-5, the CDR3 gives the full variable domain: DGGITQSPKYLFRKEGQNVTLSCEQNLNHDAMYWYRQDPGQGLRLIYYSQIVNDFQKGDIAEGYSVSREKKESFPLTVTSAQKNPTAFYLCASSVGLAGETQYFGPGTRLLVL.

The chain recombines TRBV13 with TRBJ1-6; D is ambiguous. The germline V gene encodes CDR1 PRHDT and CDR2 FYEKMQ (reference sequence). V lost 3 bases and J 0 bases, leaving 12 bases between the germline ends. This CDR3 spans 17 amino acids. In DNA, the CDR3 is TGTGCCAGCAGCTTCTACCTCAGGAGCTCCTATAATTCACCCCTCCACTTT. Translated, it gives CASSFYLRSSYNSPLHF.

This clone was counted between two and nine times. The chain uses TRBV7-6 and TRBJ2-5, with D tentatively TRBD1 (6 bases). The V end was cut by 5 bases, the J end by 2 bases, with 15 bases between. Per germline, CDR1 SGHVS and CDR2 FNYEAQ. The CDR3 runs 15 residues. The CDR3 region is CASSPTRGWQETQYF. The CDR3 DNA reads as TGTGCCAGCAGCCCGACCAGGGGTTGGCAAGAGACCCAGTACTTC.